These T cell receptor beta chains were read from a single sample in a study of somatic mutations in cytotoxic T cells in rheumatoid arthritis. Sequenced by immunoSEQ multiplex PCR; TCRdb stores in-frame clones only, minus some. Of roughly 17,000 clones in the sample, 75% to 90% are singletons; the top ten hold about 10%. Sample: CD8+ T cells sorted from blood. The receptors derive from an adult with rheumatoid arthritis. Both conserved end residues are part of each CDR3. The D gene is left open where the match is weak. The size entry is marked missing in some rows and otherwise reads once, few, many or a size class.

d_call: -; j_call: TRBJ1-2; v_call: TRBV10-2; clone_size: -; cdr3_aa: CASSESRPGPLGYTF; cdr3_nt: TGCGCCAGCAGTGAGTCGCGTCCGGGACCCCTCGGCTACACCTTC
d_call: -; j_call: TRBJ1-4; v_call: TRBV19; clone_size: -; cdr3_aa: CASSWNRVENEKLFF; cdr3_nt: TGTGCCAGCAGCTGGAACAGGGTGGAGAATGAAAAACTGTTTTTT
d_call: TRBD2; j_call: TRBJ2-5; v_call: TRBV27; clone_size: once; cdr3_aa: CASRPIAGGKETQYF; cdr3_nt: TGTGCCAGCAGACCCATAGCGGGGGGTAAAGAGACCCAGTACTTC
d_call: -; j_call: TRBJ1-2; v_call: TRBV9; clone_size: -; cdr3_aa: CASSADSGYTF; cdr3_nt: TGTGCCAGCAGCGCCGATTCTGGCTACACCTTC
d_call: TRBD2; j_call: TRBJ2-3; v_call: TRBV5-5; clone_size: -; cdr3_aa: CASSLAGGRPDTQYF; cdr3_nt: TGTGCCAGCAGCTTAGCGGGGGGCCGTCCAGATACGCAGTATTTT
d_call: TRBD1; j_call: TRBJ2-3; v_call: TRBV2; clone_size: -; cdr3_aa: CASRAGTVSTDTQYF; cdr3_nt: TGTGCCAGCAGAGCCGGGACAGTAAGCACAGATACGCAGTATTTT
d_call: -; j_call: TRBJ2-1; v_call: TRBV10-3; clone_size: -; cdr3_aa: CAISAAGDNEQFF; cdr3_nt: TGTGCCATCAGTGCGGCAGGGGACAATGAGCAGTTCTTC
d_call: TRBD1; j_call: TRBJ1-2; v_call: TRBV19; clone_size: -; cdr3_aa: CASSRPGQGANYGYTF; cdr3_nt: TGTGCCAGTAGCAGGCCGGGACAGGGGGCTAACTATGGCTACACCTTC
d_call: -; j_call: TRBJ2-2; v_call: TRBV6-5; clone_size: -; cdr3_aa: CASSYSNGGELFF; cdr3_nt: TGTGCCAGCAGTTACTCGAATGGCGGGGAGCTGTTTTTT
d_call: TRBD1; j_call: TRBJ1-1; v_call: TRBV7-9; clone_size: -; cdr3_aa: CASSVENRGSTEAFF; cdr3_nt: TGTGCCAGCAGCGTAGAAAACAGGGGGAGCACTGAAGCTTTCTTT
d_call: TRBD2; j_call: TRBJ2-2; v_call: TRBV10-2; clone_size: -; cdr3_aa: CASSPWGTSGGVTNTGELFF; cdr3_nt: TGCGCCAGCAGCCCTTGGGGGACTAGCGGGGGGGTAACGAACACCGGGGAGCTGTTTTTT
d_call: -; j_call: TRBJ1-2; v_call: TRBV6-1; clone_size: -; cdr3_aa: CASRPMGTGYGYTF; cdr3_nt: TGTGCCAGCAGGCCCATGGGTACAGGCTATGGCTACACCTTC
d_call: TRBD2; j_call: TRBJ2-1; v_call: TRBV6-4; clone_size: -; cdr3_aa: CASSDGTSGNEQFF; cdr3_nt: TGTGCCAGCAGTGACGGTACTAGCGGCAATGAGCAGTTCTTC
d_call: -; j_call: TRBJ2-7; v_call: TRBV12-5; clone_size: -; cdr3_aa: CASGFGGEQYF; cdr3_nt: TGTGCTAGTGGTTTTGGGGGAGAGCAGTACTTC
d_call: -; j_call: TRBJ2-7; v_call: TRBV5-1; clone_size: -; cdr3_aa: CASTPGAVGLVGESSYEQYF; cdr3_nt: TGCGCCAGCACCCCCGGGGCGGTCGGGTTGGTCGGGGAGAGCTCCTACGAGCAGTACTTC
d_call: -; j_call: TRBJ2-7; v_call: TRBV30; clone_size: -; cdr3_aa: CACLRTSSSYEQYF; cdr3_nt: TGTGCCTGCCTAAGGACCTCGAGCTCCTACGAGCAGTACTTC
d_call: -; j_call: TRBJ1-5; v_call: TRBV4-1; clone_size: few; cdr3_aa: CASSPRDVRNQPQHF; cdr3_nt: TGCGCCAGCAGCCCCCGGGACGTGCGTAATCAGCCCCAGCATTTT
d_call: TRBD1; j_call: TRBJ1-1; v_call: TRBV7-9; clone_size: -; cdr3_aa: CASSPDRGQNTEAFF; cdr3_nt: TGTGCCAGCAGCCCCGACAGGGGGCAGAACACTGAAGCTTTCTTT
d_call: TRBD2; j_call: TRBJ2-1; v_call: TRBV6-4; clone_size: few; cdr3_aa: CASSDSASGGSNEQFF; cdr3_nt: TGTGCCAGCAGTGACTCGGCTAGCGGGGGGTCCAATGAGCAGTTCTTC
d_call: -; j_call: TRBJ1-5; v_call: TRBV2; clone_size: -; cdr3_aa: CASSEVYSNQPQHF; cdr3_nt: TGTGCCAGCAGTGAGGTTTATAGCAATCAGCCCCAGCATTTT
d_call: -; j_call: TRBJ1-1; v_call: TRBV9; clone_size: -; cdr3_aa: CASSVGGGTQAFF; cdr3_nt: TGTGCCAGCAGCGTAGGGGGAGGGACTCAAGCTTTCTTT
d_call: -; j_call: TRBJ2-1; v_call: TRBV14; clone_size: few; cdr3_aa: CASSRGRSYNEQFF; cdr3_nt: TGTGCCAGCAGCCGAGGTCGCTCCTACAATGAGCAGTTCTTC
d_call: -; j_call: TRBJ2-7; v_call: TRBV2; clone_size: -; cdr3_aa: CASNDKTYEQYF; cdr3_nt: TGTGCCAGCAATGACAAGACCTACGAGCAGTACTTC
d_call: -; j_call: TRBJ2-5; v_call: TRBV6-1; clone_size: -; cdr3_aa: CASSRDAQETQYF; cdr3_nt: TGTGCCAGCAGTAGAGACGCTCAAGAGACCCAGTACTTC
d_call: -; j_call: TRBJ2-1; v_call: TRBV7-9; clone_size: -; cdr3_aa: CASSFPYLGNEQFF; cdr3_nt: TGTGCCAGCAGCTTCCCCTACCTTGGCAATGAGCAGTTCTTC
d_call: TRBD1; j_call: TRBJ1-6; v_call: TRBV6-5; clone_size: -; cdr3_aa: CASSYRQGKIPLHF; cdr3_nt: TGTGCCAGCAGTTACAGACAGGGGAAAATCCCCCTCCACTTT
d_call: -; j_call: TRBJ2-5; v_call: TRBV28; clone_size: -; cdr3_aa: CASSLFTRAQETQYF; cdr3_nt: TGTGCCAGCAGTTTATTCACCAGAGCCCAAGAGACCCAGTACTTC
d_call: -; j_call: TRBJ1-1; v_call: TRBV19; clone_size: once; cdr3_aa: CASSIRGAEAFF; cdr3_nt: TGTGCCAGTAGTATCAGGGGCGCTGAAGCTTTCTTT
d_call: -; j_call: TRBJ2-5; v_call: TRBV21-1; clone_size: once; cdr3_aa: CASSRGQLQETQYF; cdr3_nt: TGTGCCAGCAGCAGGGGACAGCTACAAGAGACCCAGTACTTC
d_call: -; j_call: TRBJ2-7; v_call: TRBV11-3; clone_size: few; cdr3_aa: CASSLSGGYEQYF; cdr3_nt: TGTGCCAGCAGCCTCTCCGGTGGGTACGAGCAGTACTTC
d_call: -; j_call: TRBJ2-5; v_call: TRBV28; clone_size: -; cdr3_aa: CASRSGRISYQETQYF; cdr3_nt: TGTGCCAGCAGATCAGGACGGATTTCGTACCAAGAGACCCAGTACTTC
d_call: -; j_call: TRBJ2-1; v_call: TRBV6-5; clone_size: once; cdr3_aa: CASSYSQYNEQFF; cdr3_nt: TGTGCCAGCAGTTACTCTCAGTACAATGAGCAGTTCTTC
d_call: -; j_call: TRBJ1-3; v_call: TRBV7-9; clone_size: once; cdr3_aa: CASSGVGNTIYF; cdr3_nt: TGTGCCAGCAGCGGGGTAGGAAACACCATATATTTT
d_call: -; j_call: TRBJ1-2; v_call: TRBV29-1; clone_size: -; cdr3_aa: CSVDVEASNYGYTF; cdr3_nt: TGCAGCGTTGATGTGGAAGCCTCTAACTATGGCTACACCTTC
d_call: -; j_call: TRBJ1-5; v_call: TRBV7-6; clone_size: -; cdr3_aa: CASSLSGDSNQPQHF; cdr3_nt: TGTGCCAGCAGCTTGTCGGGGGATAGCAATCAGCCCCAGCATTTT
d_call: -; j_call: TRBJ2-1; v_call: TRBV4-1; clone_size: -; cdr3_aa: CASSQETGFNEQFF; cdr3_nt: TGCGCCAGCAGCCAAGAAACAGGGTTCAATGAGCAGTTCTTC
d_call: TRBD2; j_call: TRBJ2-5; v_call: TRBV9; clone_size: -; cdr3_aa: CASSVEASGGMETQYF; cdr3_nt: TGTGCCAGCAGCGTAGAGGCTAGCGGGGGGATGGAGACCCAGTACTTC
d_call: -; j_call: TRBJ2-4; v_call: TRBV5-1; clone_size: -; cdr3_aa: CASSLGGLAKNIQYF; cdr3_nt: TGCGCCAGCAGCTTGGGGGGGCTAGCCAAAAACATTCAGTACTTC
d_call: -; j_call: TRBJ2-7; v_call: TRBV6-6; clone_size: -; cdr3_aa: CASSPSSREQYF; cdr3_nt: TGTGCCAGCAGCCCCTCATCGCGCGAGCAGTACTTC
d_call: -; j_call: TRBJ2-7; v_call: TRBV10-1; clone_size: few; cdr3_aa: CASSDSDPSLSRQYF; cdr3_nt: TGCGCCAGCAGTGATTCGGACCCCAGCCTATCGAGGCAGTACTTC
d_call: -; j_call: TRBJ2-2; v_call: TRBV15; clone_size: -; cdr3_aa: CATSRDETGELFF; cdr3_nt: TGTGCCACCAGCAGAGATGAGACCGGGGAGCTGTTTTTT
d_call: -; j_call: TRBJ1-1; v_call: TRBV18; clone_size: -; cdr3_aa: CASFLGTEAFF; cdr3_nt: TGTGCCAGTTTTCTAGGCACTGAAGCTTTCTTT
d_call: -; j_call: TRBJ2-2; v_call: TRBV10-3; clone_size: -; cdr3_aa: CAISESGPGPNTGELFF; cdr3_nt: TGTGCCATCAGTGAGTCGGGTCCGGGGCCGAACACCGGGGAGCTGTTTTTT
d_call: TRBD2; j_call: TRBJ2-2; v_call: TRBV10-2; clone_size: once; cdr3_aa: CASSWSSGENTGELFF; cdr3_nt: TGCGCCAGCAGTTGGTCTAGCGGGGAGAACACCGGGGAGCTGTTTTTT
d_call: TRBD1; j_call: TRBJ1-4; v_call: TRBV7-9; clone_size: few; cdr3_aa: CASGQGATNEKLFF; cdr3_nt: TGTGCCAGCGGTCAGGGGGCAACTAATGAAAAACTGTTTTTT
d_call: TRBD1; j_call: TRBJ2-5; v_call: TRBV7-9; clone_size: -; cdr3_aa: CASSFRQGNQETQYF; cdr3_nt: TGTGCCAGCAGCTTCCGACAGGGGAACCAAGAGACCCAGTACTTC
d_call: TRBD1; j_call: TRBJ2-1; v_call: TRBV27; clone_size: medium-sized; cdr3_aa: CASSLGHRDRVDNEQFF; cdr3_nt: TGTGCCAGCAGTTTGGGCCACCGGGACAGGGTTGACAATGAGCAGTTCTTC
d_call: TRBD2; j_call: TRBJ2-1; v_call: TRBV11-3; clone_size: once; cdr3_aa: CASSLGSGGPYNEQFF; cdr3_nt: TGTGCCAGCAGCTTAGGGAGCGGGGGGCCATACAATGAGCAGTTCTTC
d_call: -; j_call: TRBJ1-1; v_call: TRBV5-1; clone_size: -; cdr3_aa: CASSPTGLNTEAFF; cdr3_nt: TGCGCCAGCAGCCCCACTGGTTTGAACACTGAAGCTTTCTTT
d_call: TRBD1; j_call: TRBJ2-6; v_call: TRBV10-3; clone_size: few; cdr3_aa: CAIRGTDISGANVLTF; cdr3_nt: TGTGCCATCAGGGGGACAGACATCTCTGGGGCCAACGTCCTGACTTTC
d_call: -; j_call: TRBJ1-2; v_call: TRBV29-1; clone_size: few; cdr3_aa: CSVDMADSPYGYTF; cdr3_nt: TGCAGCGTTGATATGGCAGACTCCCCGTATGGCTACACCTTC
d_call: TRBD2; j_call: TRBJ2-1; v_call: TRBV2; clone_size: -; cdr3_aa: CASRTGTSGGNEQFF; cdr3_nt: TGTGCCAGCCGAACCGGGACTAGCGGGGGTAATGAGCAGTTCTTC
d_call: TRBD1; j_call: TRBJ2-7; v_call: TRBV29-1; clone_size: once; cdr3_aa: CSAVGTGDYEQYF; cdr3_nt: TGCAGCGCCGTTGGGACAGGGGATTACGAGCAGTACTTC
d_call: -; j_call: TRBJ1-1; v_call: TRBV7-3; clone_size: -; cdr3_aa: CASSLEDRRTAFF; cdr3_nt: TGTGCCAGCAGCTTAGAGGATCGGAGGACAGCTTTCTTT
d_call: TRBD2; j_call: TRBJ2-2; v_call: TRBV19; clone_size: -; cdr3_aa: CASSIGAGGPTGELFF; cdr3_nt: TGTGCCAGTAGTATCGGCGCGGGGGGGCCCACCGGGGAGCTGTTTTTT